Each of the 5 T cell receptor beta chains below was sequenced from the same sample in a study of OX40 agonist ivuxolimab in advanced cancers. Here immunoSEQ multiplex PCR was the method, and the copy in TCRdb shows in-frame clones only, minus some. The sample records tens of thousands of clones, over 70% being singletons. Source: CD4+ or CD8+ T cells sorted from blood, taken in a trial of the OX40 agonist ivuxolimab. The receptors come from an adult with an advanced solid tumor such as melanoma, head and neck, liver or kidney cancer.

The rearrangement links TRBV10-3 to TRBJ2-5; D might be TRBD2 (7 bases). This CDR3 region has 12 residues. Trimming took off 10 bases at V and 4 bases at J, with 13 bases between the two ends. CDR1 ENHRY and CDR2 SYGVKD come from the germline V gene. As DNA, the CDR3 is TGTGCCAGCGGGGAGGGGGGAGAGACCCAGTACTTC. Its translation is CASGEGGETQYF.

The chain links TRBV27 to TRBJ1-2; no reliable D call. The CDR3 contains 16 residues. The germline V and J ends were trimmed by 1 base and 4 bases, with 16 bases remaining between them. Per germline, CDR1 MNHEY and CDR2 SMNVEV (reference sequence). The chain's CDR3 is CASSLLGVGTSYGYTF. Here the CDR3 DNA reads TGTGCCAGCAGTTTATTAGGTGTCGGCACCTCCTATGGCTACACCTTC.

This chain uses TRBV4-2 with TRBJ2-5; the match to TRBD1 covers 7 bases. Trimming at V came to 5 bases and at J to 4 bases, leaving 13 bases not matched to a gene. Germline CDR1 LGHNA, CDR2 YNFKEQ. The CDR3 contains 16 residues. The DNA for the CDR3 is TGTGCCAGCAGCAATCATATAACAGGGGAATCAGAGACCCAGTACTTC. Its translation is CASSNHITGESETQYF.

The table lists this clone with a few counts. The rearrangement links TRBV9 to TRBJ1-5, with a possible D match to TRBD1 (6 bases). CDR1 SGDLS and CDR2 YYNGEE come from the germline V gene. Trimming removed 4 bases at V and 0 bases at J, with 11 bases between. CDR3 length: 15 amino acids. The CDR3 DNA reads as TGTGCCAGCAGCCCGGGACAAAATAGCAATCAGCCCCAGCATTTT. Residues: CASSPGQNSNQPQHF.

The V and J genes are TRBV19 and TRBJ1-3, with no clear D. Germline loops: CDR1 LNHDA, CDR2 SQIVND (reference sequence). V was trimmed by 5 bases and J by 0 bases, leaving 11 bases between them. The CDR3 is 15 amino acids. In DNA form, the CDR3 reads TGTGCCAGTAGTTGGCAGTCAGACTCTGGAAACACCATATATTTT. The encoded protein is CASSWQSDSGNTIYF.